The clone carrying this T cell receptor (beta chain) was found many times. Its matching antigen is unknown. This entry is derived from a study of identical twins. Study-level results: Modeled out-of-frame TCR alpha sharing in monozygotic twins fell below observed levels. Twin pairs had excess sharing that was weaker in beta out-of-frame sequences.

This CDR3 spans 14 amino acids. Trimming shortened V by 1 base and J by 7 bases, and 11 bases separated the two germline ends. The germline V gene has CDR1 SEHNR and CDR2 FQNEAQ (reference sequence). Template switching created a universal primer site, and the cDNA included unique molecular identifiers. Each CDR3 protein gets one entry after TCRdb re-called the 5' RACE reads with MiXCR. The repertoire consists of a few hundred thousand distinct CDR3 sequences, with 8.5% to 9.5% occurring once and the leading ten covering 7% to 8.5%. This sample also belongs to another study, concerning yellow fever vaccine responses in identical twins. That investigation notes: Twins' vaccine T cell responses reportedly seemed partly convergent and partly personalized.

The gene calls are TRBV7-9 and TRBJ2-1, with unresolved D. The sequenced sample consisted of CD8+ T cells sorted from blood. The clonotype was recovered from a woman younger than 30 in good health. For the CDR3, the DNA is TGTGCCAGCAGCTTAGTTGCAGGTTTTAATGAGCAGTTCTTC. As protein: CASSLVAGFNEQFF.